The rows below give T cell receptor beta chains drawn from one sample of a study of CD8 T cells in Susac syndrome. TCRdb recomputed calls from the immunoSEQ multiplex PCR reads with MiXCR, one row per CDR3 protein. The repertoire holds 200,000 to 250,000 distinct CDR3 sequences, with 92% as singletons. Sequencing was carried out using CD8+ T cells from PBMCs. These receptors were obtained from a human donor with multiple sclerosis. The conserved cysteine and the conserved F or W are not part of the CDR3 here. The order of the fields is J gene, V gene, CDR3 protein.

TRBJ2-1 TRBV6-4 ASSDLAGDNEQF
TRBJ1-2 TRBV7-9 ASSLSSHRAVGGYT
TRBJ2-7 TRBV20-1 SARESRSGIYEQY
TRBJ2-1 TRBV5-1 ASGSELRDEQF
TRBJ2-7 TRBV7-6 ASSSSTGQQQY
TRBJ1-2 TRBV4-1 ASSQDIGGPSGYT
TRBJ1-3 TRBV12-3/TRBV12-4 ASIPLQTVPSGNTIY
TRBJ2-7 TRBV7-8 ASSSQRQLSYEQY
TRBJ2-7 TRBV6-2/TRBV6-3 ASSPDSHEQY
TRBJ2-1 TRBV28 ASGGDEQF
TRBJ2-7 TRBV5-7 ASSMGLAGGPYEQY
TRBJ2-5 TRBV27 ASSSSQGRQETQY
TRBJ1-2 TRBV29-1 SVDPGQGNYGYT
TRBJ2-3 TRBV7-2 ASSSGTTSTDTQY
TRBJ2-1 TRBV12-5 ASAPRAGGPNEQF
TRBJ2-1 TRBV30 AWRPSTYNEQF
TRBJ1-3 TRBV13 ASRAQIESGNTIY
TRBJ2-1 TRBV9 ASSPGGSSTQF
TRBJ2-5 TRBV30 AGGLAGIQETQY
TRBJ1-1 TRBV29-1 SVNTHGTEAF
TRBJ2-7 TRBV19 ASSIGSGDERY
TRBJ2-2 TRBV12-3/TRBV12-4 ASSFGGDPGELF
TRBJ1-1 TRBV6-5 ASSYSTQGHTEAF
TRBJ2-7 TRBV7-9 ASSFTGLSYEQY
TRBJ2-3 TRBV15 ATSRSRTGTDTQY
TRBJ2-3 TRBV12-3/TRBV12-4 ASSLVGGSGDTQY
TRBJ1-6 TRBV27 ASSLSIIRPLH
TRBJ2-1 TRBV4-1 ASSQRGNEQF
TRBJ1-5 TRBV4-1 ASSQVLGKSNQPQH
TRBJ2-3 TRBV27 ASRTGLDTDTQY
TRBJ2-7 TRBV6-5 ASSSTSGRNLPYEQY
TRBJ2-2 TRBV12-3/TRBV12-4 ASSLRERAYTGELF
TRBJ2-7 TRBV5-4 ASSYRQSYEQY
TRBJ2-1 TRBV25-1 ASSEPLRGGSSNEQF
TRBJ2-1 TRBV14 ASSPPRTSGSLWSYNEQF
TRBJ1-1 TRBV13 ASSLEGLSGMNTEAF
TRBJ1-5 TRBV6-6 ASSNPGGGNQLQH
TRBJ1-2 TRBV24-1 ATSAGTGVGYT
TRBJ2-3 TRBV2 ASSLELGTQY
TRBJ1-1 TRBV20-1 SAPARGDTEAF
TRBJ2-5 TRBV12-3/TRBV12-4 ASSPTPRLRDIRRGQETQY
TRBJ1-1 TRBV29-1 SVPNREEAF